This TCR beta chain emerged from a study of T cell responses to AZD1222 COVID-19 vaccine. Study conclusions and caveats: Dominant at 160-218 and 743-854, vaccine-associated CD4 TCRs also spanned spike. Two AZD1222 doses significantly raised spike-specific TCR breadth and depth over controls. Baseline seropositivity occurred in only a handful of AZD1222 recipients.

Clones were sequenced by immunoSEQ multiplex PCR, and TCRdb holds only the in-frame ones, with some missing. The sample lists around 130,000 clones, over 90% occurring once. The CDR3 sequence is 18 residues long. CDR1 SEHNR and CDR2 FQNEAQ come from the germline V gene (reference sequence). Deletions cut 4 bases from V and 4 bases from J, with 22 bases between. Concerning this clone: Antigen: not known.

J is TRBJ1-4 and V is TRBV7-9; the D gene is possibly TRBD1 (5 bases). This clonotype was obtained from an adult in good health. Sequenced material: peripheral blood, taken on day 0 of AZD1222 vaccination. The DNA of the CDR3 is TGTGCCAGCAGCTCCCGGGGGAGGGGCGAATCGAGTAATGAAAAACTGTTTTTT. Protein product: CASSSRGRGESSNEKLFF.